This T cell receptor (beta chain) appears in the sequencing data of a study of T cells after yellow fever vaccination. Overall study findings and caveats: Reappearing after the booster were most of the clones from primary vaccination (96% CD4, approximately 88% CD8).

The 5'RACE template-switching step produced TCR cDNA and added a universal primer site and UMIs. TCRdb redid the calling of the 5' RACE reads with MiXCR, one entry per CDR3 protein. The sample has 100,000 or so distinct CDR3 sequences, roughly 8.2% seen once. This clonotype turned up a few times. The CDR3 covers 15 residues. The ends were cut back, 5 bases at V and 7 bases at J, with 17 bases in the middle. Germline values: CDR1 SEHNR, CDR2 FQNEAQ (reference sequence). This clonotype was sampled from a man younger than 30 who received the YFV17D yellow fever vaccine. This sequence joins TRBV7-9 and TRBJ2-2, with a weak D call TRBD1 (6 bases). The sequencing here drew on CD8+ T cells not binding an NS4B(214-222) dextramer, sorted from PBMCs, taken roughly 14 days after the first yellow fever vaccination. CDR3 in DNA: TGTGCCAGCAGCCCCCCCCGACAGGCCCACGGGGAGCTGTTTTTT. Amino acid sequence: CASSPPRQAHGELFF.